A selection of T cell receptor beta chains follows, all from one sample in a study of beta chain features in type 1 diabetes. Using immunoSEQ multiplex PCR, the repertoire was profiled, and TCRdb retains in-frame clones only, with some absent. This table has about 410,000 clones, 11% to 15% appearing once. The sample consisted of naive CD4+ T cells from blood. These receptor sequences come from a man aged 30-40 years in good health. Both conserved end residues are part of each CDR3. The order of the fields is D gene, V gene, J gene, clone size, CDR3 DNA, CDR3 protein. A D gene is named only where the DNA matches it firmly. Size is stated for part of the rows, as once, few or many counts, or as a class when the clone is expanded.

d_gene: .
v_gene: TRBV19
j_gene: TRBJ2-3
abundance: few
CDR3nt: TGTGCCAGTAGGCCGCATGAAGTCGGCACAGATACGCAGTATTTT
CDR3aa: CASRPHEVGTDTQYF

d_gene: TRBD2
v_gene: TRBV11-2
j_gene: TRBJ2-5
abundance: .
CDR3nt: TGTGCCAGCAGCTTAGCCACCTGGGAGGGCACCCAGTACTTC
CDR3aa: CASSLATWEGTQYF

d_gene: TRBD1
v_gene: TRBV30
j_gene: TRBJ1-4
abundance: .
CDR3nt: TGTGCCTGGAGTGTCCTTGACAGGGCAGGAGAAAAACTGTTTTTT
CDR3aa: CAWSVLDRAGEKLFF

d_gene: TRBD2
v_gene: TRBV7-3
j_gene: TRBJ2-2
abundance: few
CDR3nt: TGTGCCAGCAGCGTTAGCGGGAGGACCACCGGGGAGCTGTTTTTT
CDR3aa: CASSVSGRTTGELFF

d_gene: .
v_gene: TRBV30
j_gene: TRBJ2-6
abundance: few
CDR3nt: TGTGCCTGGAGTGTATATTGGCGAGCCGGGGCCAACGTCCTGACTTTC
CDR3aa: CAWSVYWRAGANVLTF

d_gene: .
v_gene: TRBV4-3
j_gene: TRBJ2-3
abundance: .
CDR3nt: TGCGCCAGCAGCCAAGTTACAGGGAACACAGATACGCAGTATTTT
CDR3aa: CASSQVTGNTDTQYF

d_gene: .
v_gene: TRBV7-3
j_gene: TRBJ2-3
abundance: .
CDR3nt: TGTGCCAGCAGCTTAATGGCGACCACAGATACGCAGTATTTT
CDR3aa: CASSLMATTDTQYF

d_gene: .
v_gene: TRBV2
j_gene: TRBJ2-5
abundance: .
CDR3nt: TGTGCCAGTTTACCGGGTCCTACCCTGCAAGAGACCCAGTACTTC
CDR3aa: CASLPGPTLQETQYF

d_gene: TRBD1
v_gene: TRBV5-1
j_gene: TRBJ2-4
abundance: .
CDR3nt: TGCGCCAGCAGCCCCGCCGGACAGGGAAGAGCCAAAAACATTCAGTACTTC
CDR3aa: CASSPAGQGRAKNIQYF

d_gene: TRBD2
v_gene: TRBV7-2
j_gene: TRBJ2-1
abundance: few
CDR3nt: TGTGCCAGCAGCTTAGCCAGCGGGAGCATAAATGAGCAGTTCTTC
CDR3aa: CASSLASGSINEQFF

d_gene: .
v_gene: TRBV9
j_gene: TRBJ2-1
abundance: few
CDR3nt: TGTGCCAGCAGCTCCAGTCTAGCCGGGATAAATGAGCAGTTCTTC
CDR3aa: CASSSSLAGINEQFF

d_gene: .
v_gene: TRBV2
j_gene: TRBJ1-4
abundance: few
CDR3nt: TGTGCCAGCAGTGTAAGAAACACCAATGAAAAACTGTTTTTT
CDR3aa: CASSVRNTNEKLFF

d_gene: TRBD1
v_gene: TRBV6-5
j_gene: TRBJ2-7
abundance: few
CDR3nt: TGTGCCAGCAGTTACTCGACGGGACAGGGGGCATACGAGCAGTACTTC
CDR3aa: CASSYSTGQGAYEQYF

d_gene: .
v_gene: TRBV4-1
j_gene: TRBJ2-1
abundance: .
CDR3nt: TGCGCCAGCAGCCAAGAACCGAGCTCCTACAATGAGCAGTTCTTC
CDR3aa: CASSQEPSSYNEQFF

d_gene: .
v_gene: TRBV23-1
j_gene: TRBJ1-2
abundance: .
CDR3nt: TGCGCCAGCAGTCAATTGGGTACCGAGGATGAAAGCTACACCTTC
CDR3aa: CASSQLGTEDESYTF

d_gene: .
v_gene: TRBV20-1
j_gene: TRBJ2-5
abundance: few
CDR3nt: TGCAGTGCTCCTAGCCCAGAGACCCAGTACTTC
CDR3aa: CSAPSPETQYF

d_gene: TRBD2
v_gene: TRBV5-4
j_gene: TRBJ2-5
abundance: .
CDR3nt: TGTGCCACCTCGGGGACTAGCGGGGGGGTGCCGCAAGAGACCCAGTACTTC
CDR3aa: CATSGTSGGVPQETQYF

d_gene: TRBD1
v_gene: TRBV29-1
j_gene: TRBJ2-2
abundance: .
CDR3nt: TGCAGCGTAGGGACAGGGGGCACCGGGGAGCTGTTTTTT
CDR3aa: CSVGTGGTGELFF

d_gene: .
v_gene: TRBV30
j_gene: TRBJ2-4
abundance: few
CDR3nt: TGTGCCTGGAGTCTTGCGTGGGGATTGACCAAAAACATTCAGTACTTC
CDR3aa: CAWSLAWGLTKNIQYF

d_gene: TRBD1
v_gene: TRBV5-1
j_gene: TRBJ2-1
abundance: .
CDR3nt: TGCGCCAGCAGTCAGGGACAGCTAAATGAGCAGTTCTTC
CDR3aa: CASSQGQLNEQFF

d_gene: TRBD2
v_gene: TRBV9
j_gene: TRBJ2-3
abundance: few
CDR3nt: TGTGCCAGCAGCGACCCGGGGAGGGCGGGCACAGATACGCAGTATTTT
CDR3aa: CASSDPGRAGTDTQYF

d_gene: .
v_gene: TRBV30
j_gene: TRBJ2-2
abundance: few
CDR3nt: TGTGCCTGGAGTCGACTCGTGAACACCGGGGAGCTGTTTTTT
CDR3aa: CAWSRLVNTGELFF

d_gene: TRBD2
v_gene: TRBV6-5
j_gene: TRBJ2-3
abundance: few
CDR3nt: TGTGCCAGCAGTCGGACTAGCGGTGGAGATACGCAGTATTTT
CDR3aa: CASSRTSGGDTQYF

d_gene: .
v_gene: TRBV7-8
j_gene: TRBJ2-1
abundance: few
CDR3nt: TGTGCCAGCAGCTTTAGAGTGCAGACCTACAATGAGCAGTTCTTC
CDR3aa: CASSFRVQTYNEQFF

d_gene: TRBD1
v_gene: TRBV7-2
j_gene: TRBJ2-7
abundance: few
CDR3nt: TGTGCCAGCAGCTTCCGGGACAGGGCTCCCTACGAGCAGTACTTC
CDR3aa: CASSFRDRAPYEQYF

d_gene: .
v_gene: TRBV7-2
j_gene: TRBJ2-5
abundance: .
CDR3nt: TGTGCCAGCAGCCACGAGGGGACCCTTGGGGAGACCCAGTACTTC
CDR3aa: CASSHEGTLGETQYF

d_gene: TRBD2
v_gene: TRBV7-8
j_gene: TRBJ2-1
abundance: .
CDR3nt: TGTGCCAGCAGCTTACGGCTAGCGGGAGCGGTATATGAGCAGTTCTTC
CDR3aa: CASSLRLAGAVYEQFF

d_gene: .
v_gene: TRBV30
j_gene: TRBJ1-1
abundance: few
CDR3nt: TGTGCCTGGAGGGAGCGAGGACACGAAGCTTTCTTT
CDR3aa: CAWRERGHEAFF

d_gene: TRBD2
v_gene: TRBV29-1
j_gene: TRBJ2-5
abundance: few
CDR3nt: TGCAGCGTTGGCGCGGGGGGCAGAGTCGAGACCCAGTACTTC
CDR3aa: CSVGAGGRVETQYF

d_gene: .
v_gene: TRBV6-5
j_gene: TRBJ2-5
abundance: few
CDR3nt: TGTGCCAGCGTTAGTCGCGTAAGGAGCCAAGAGACCCAGTACTTC
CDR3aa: CASVSRVRSQETQYF

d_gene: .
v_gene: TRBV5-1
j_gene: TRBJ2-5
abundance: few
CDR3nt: TGCGCCAGCAGCTTGGTGGGTCAAGAGACCCAGTACTTC
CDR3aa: CASSLVGQETQYF

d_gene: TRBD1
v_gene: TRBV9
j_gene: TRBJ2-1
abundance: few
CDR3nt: TGTGCCAGCAGCGGAGGGACAGGGTATGAGCAGTTCTTC
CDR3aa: CASSGGTGYEQFF

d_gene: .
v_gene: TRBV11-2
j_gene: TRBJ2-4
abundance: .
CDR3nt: TGTGCCAGCAGCTTAGAATGGTACATTCAGTACTTC
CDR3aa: CASSLEWYIQYF

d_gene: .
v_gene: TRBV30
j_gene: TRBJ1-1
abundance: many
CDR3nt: TGTGCCTGGAGTCCAGGACTGACGAACACTGAAGCTTTCTTT
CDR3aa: CAWSPGLTNTEAFF

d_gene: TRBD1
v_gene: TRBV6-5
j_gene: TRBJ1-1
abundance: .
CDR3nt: TGTGCCAGCAGGAGAGACAGGGCCACTGAAGCTTTCTTT
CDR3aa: CASRRDRATEAFF

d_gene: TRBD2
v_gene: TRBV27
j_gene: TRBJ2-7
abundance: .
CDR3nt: TGTGCCAGCAGTTTAAGCGGGGAGCTTTACGAGCAGTACTTC
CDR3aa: CASSLSGELYEQYF

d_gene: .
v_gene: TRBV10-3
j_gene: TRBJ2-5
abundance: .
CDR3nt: TGTGCCATCAGTGAACCAGGGCGGCAGGAGACCCAGTACTTC
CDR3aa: CAISEPGRQETQYF

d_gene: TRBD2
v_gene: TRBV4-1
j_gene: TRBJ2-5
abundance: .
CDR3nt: TGCGCCAGCAGCCAAGATGGAGCGGGACCCGGCCAGACCCAGTACTTC
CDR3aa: CASSQDGAGPGQTQYF

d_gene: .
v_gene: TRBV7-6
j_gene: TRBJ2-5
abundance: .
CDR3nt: TGTGCCAGCAGCTTAAAAGCCAGGACAGGGAGGGAGGCGGAGACCCAGTACTTC
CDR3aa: CASSLKARTGREAETQYF

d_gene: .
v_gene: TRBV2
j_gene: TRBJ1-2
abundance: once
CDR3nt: TGTGCCAGCAGCAGAGAACCGGGCTATGGCTACACCTTC
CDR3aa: CASSREPGYGYTF

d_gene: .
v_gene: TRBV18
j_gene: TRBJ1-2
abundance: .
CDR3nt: TGTGCCAGCTCACCTCGACAGGCAGCTAACTATGGCTACACCTTC
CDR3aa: CASSPRQAANYGYTF

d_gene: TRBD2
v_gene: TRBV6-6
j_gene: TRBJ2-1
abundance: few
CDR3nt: TGTGCCAGCAGTTACGGCGGGGACTATGCCTACAATGAGCAGTTCTTC
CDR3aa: CASSYGGDYAYNEQFF

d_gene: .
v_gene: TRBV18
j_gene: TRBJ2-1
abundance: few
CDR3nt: TGTGCCAGCTCACCAAGGACAGCAGCCAATGAGCAGTTCTTC
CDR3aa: CASSPRTAANEQFF

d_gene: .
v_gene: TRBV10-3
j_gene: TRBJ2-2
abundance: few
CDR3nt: TGTGCCATCAGTGAGTCGGTGAACACCGGGGAGCTGTTTTTT
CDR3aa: CAISESVNTGELFF

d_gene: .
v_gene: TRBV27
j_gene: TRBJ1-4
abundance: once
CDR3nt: TGTGCCAGCAGTTTATCCCCCCGGGGCAGAAATGAAAAACTGTTTTTT
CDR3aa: CASSLSPRGRNEKLFF

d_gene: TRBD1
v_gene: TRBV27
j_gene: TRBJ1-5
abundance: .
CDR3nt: TGTGCCAGCAGACCGGGACAGGGAGTTTATAGCAATCAGCCCCAGCATTTT
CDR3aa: CASRPGQGVYSNQPQHF

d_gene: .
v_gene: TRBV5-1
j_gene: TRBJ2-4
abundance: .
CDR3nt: TGCGCCAGCAGCTTGGCCTCGAAGGGAGTTGGCGTGTCCAAAAACATTCAGTACTTC
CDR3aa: CASSLASKGVGVSKNIQYF

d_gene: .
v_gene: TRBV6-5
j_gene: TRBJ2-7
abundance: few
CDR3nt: TGTGCCAGCAGCCCCTCCTACGAGCAGTACTTC
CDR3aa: CASSPSYEQYF

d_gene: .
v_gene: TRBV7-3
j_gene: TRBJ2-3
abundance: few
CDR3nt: TGTGCCAGCAGCTTATGGTCTAGCACAGATACGCAGTATTTT
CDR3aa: CASSLWSSTDTQYF

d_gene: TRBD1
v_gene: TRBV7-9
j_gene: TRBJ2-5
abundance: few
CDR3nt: TGTGCCAGCAGCTTGAGGGACAGGGGAGAGACCCAGTACTTC
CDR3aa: CASSLRDRGETQYF